This TCR beta chain was identified during a study of cytomegalovirus exposure and HLA in healthy donors. Study conclusions and caveats: Researchers counted around 180 TCR beta chains as cytomegalovirus-associated. Most subjects' HLA-A and HLA-B alleles were reportedly predicted from TCR beta sequences.

Concerning this clone itself: Its cognate antigen is unknown.

Vbeta (60) and Jbeta (13) primers were used in the PCR. Repertoires were generated with immunoSEQ multiplex PCR, while TCRdb's copy carries only in-frame clones and drops some. The sample lists about 300,000 clones, roughly 89% occurring once. Source material: PBMCs. The TCR originated in a man aged 35-49 years in good health and CMV-seropositive.

CDR3 sequence reads: CASSLRGHHTDTQYF. Here the CDR3 DNA reads TGTGCCAGCAGCTTGAGGGGACACCACACAGATACGCAGTATTTT. V usage is TRBV5-6 and J usage is TRBJ2-3; TRBD1 is a possible D gene (6 bases). CDR1 is SGHDT, CDR2 YYEEEE, per germline. CDR3 length equals 15 residues. Trimming took 1 base from V and 2 from J, leaving 11 bases between them. Looking up the rest from reference TRBV5-6 and TRBJ2-3 gives the full variable domain: DAGVTQSPTHLIKTRGQQVTLRCSPKSGHDTVSWYQQALGQGPQFIFQYYEEEERQRGNFPDRFSGHQFPNYSSELNVNALLLGDSALYLCASSLRGHHTDTQYFGPGTRLTVL.